These T cell receptor beta chains were read from a single sample in a study of B cell selection in AIRE deficiency. The method was immunoSEQ multiplex PCR; TCRdb's version includes in-frame clones alone and lacks a portion of them. The profile shows 15,000 to 20,000 clones, about 93% of them singletons. The source material was CD4+CD25+ Tregs sorted from PBMCs. These receptors all come from a human donor in good health. Each CDR3 is given with its conserved first and last residue. The D gene is left open where the match is weak. The size entry is marked missing in some rows and otherwise reads once, few, many or a size class.

j_gene | abundance | d_gene | v_gene | CDR3aa | CDR3nt
TRBJ2-3 | once | TRBD2 | TRBV27 | CASSYRGVAGVLDTQYF | TGTGCCAGCAGTTATCGCGGAGTAGCGGGAGTTCTGGATACGCAGTATTTT
TRBJ2-1 | . | . | TRBV7-9 | CASSQRVGNEQFF | TGTGCCAGCAGCCAACGGGTGGGAAATGAGCAGTTCTTC
TRBJ2-7 | . | TRBD2 | TRBV15 | CATRTSGSYEQYF | TGTGCCACAAGGACTAGCGGGAGTTACGAGCAGTACTTC
TRBJ2-3 | . | . | TRBV2 | CARGIWTDTQYF | TGTGCCAGAGGGATTTGGACAGATACGCAGTATTTT
TRBJ2-1 | . | TRBD1 | TRBV5-1 | CASSLVPGQGPYNEQFF | TGCGCCAGCAGCTTGGTCCCGGGACAGGGGCCATACAATGAGCAGTTCTTC
TRBJ2-1 | . | . | TRBV6-5 | CASSRTQRHEQFF | TGTGCCAGCAGTCGCACTCAGAGACATGAGCAGTTCTTC
TRBJ2-5 | . | TRBD1 | TRBV29-1 | CSVVRRTGEETQYF | TGCAGCGTTGTTAGAAGGACAGGGGAAGAGACCCAGTACTTC
TRBJ1-6 | . | . | TRBV5-1 | CASSLGGTHNSPLHF | TGCGCCAGCAGCCTCGGCGGAACTCATAATTCACCCCTCCACTTT
TRBJ2-7 | . | TRBD1 | TRBV7-9 | CASSLSGGYEQYF | TGTGCCAGCAGCCTCTCAGGGGGCTACGAGCAGTACTTC
TRBJ2-7 | . | . | TRBV18 | CASSPRTAYEQYF | TGTGCCAGCTCACCACGGACAGCCTACGAGCAGTACTTC
TRBJ2-3 | few | . | TRBV9 | CASSDRQGTDTQYF | TGTGCCAGCAGCGACCGACAGGGCACAGATACGCAGTATTTT
TRBJ2-1 | . | . | TRBV29-1 | CSAGHRTFYNEQFF | TGCAGCGCCGGACACCGGACTTTCTACAATGAGCAGTTCTTC
TRBJ2-7 | once | . | TRBV11-2 | CASSLAPASSYEQYF | TGTGCCAGCAGCTTAGCCCCCGCCAGCTCCTACGAGCAGTACTTC
TRBJ2-1 | . | . | TRBV29-1 | CSVGGERVQGYEQFF | TGCAGCGTTGGGGGGGAACGAGTACAGGGGTATGAGCAGTTCTTC
TRBJ2-7 | once | TRBD2 | TRBV6-6 | CASSQRGYEQYF | TGTGCCAGCTCCCAGCGGGGCTACGAGCAGTACTTC
TRBJ2-1 | . | TRBD1 | TRBV10-3 | CAISESGTGVVNEQFF | TGTGCCATCAGTGAGTCCGGGACAGGGGTAGTGAATGAGCAGTTCTTC
TRBJ2-2 | . | . | TRBV7-9 | CASSLVVGTGELFF | TGTGCCAGCAGCTTAGTCGTCGGCACCGGGGAGCTGTTTTTT
TRBJ2-1 | . | . | TRBV7-3 | CASSPGRGDSYNEQFF | TGTGCCAGCAGCCCAGGGAGGGGGGACTCCTACAATGAGCAGTTCTTC
TRBJ1-6 | . | . | TRBV2 | CASRETLTNSPLHF | TGTGCCAGCAGGGAGACGCTCACAAATTCACCCCTCCACTTT
TRBJ1-2 | . | . | TRBV20-1 | CSASFVGGYTF | TGCAGTGCCTCCTTCGTGGGGGGCTACACCTTC
TRBJ2-7 | . | . | TRBV9 | CASSVGQGVAGAPSEQYF | TGTGCCAGCAGCGTAGGACAGGGGGTAGCGGGAGCCCCCTCCGAGCAGTACTTC
TRBJ1-2 | . | . | TRBV5-1 | CASSLVATPDGYTF | TGCGCCAGCAGCTTGGTAGCTACACCGGATGGCTACACCTTC
TRBJ2-7 | . | TRBD2 | TRBV27 | CASSLRTSGSRYEQYF | TGTGCCAGCAGTTTAAGGACTAGCGGGAGCCGGTACGAGCAGTACTTC
TRBJ1-2 | . | TRBD1 | TRBV4-1 | CASSQPGTGVGYTF | TGCGCCAGCAGCCAGCCCGGGACAGGCGTTGGCTACACCTTC
TRBJ2-3 | . | . | TRBV27 | CASSLYGGSTDTQYF | TGTGCCAGCAGTTTATATGGCGGGAGCACAGATACGCAGTATTTT
TRBJ2-7 | . | . | TRBV21-1 | CASSEAGHSEQYF | TGTGCCAGCAGCGAGGCGGGACACAGCGAGCAGTACTTC
TRBJ1-5 | . | . | TRBV18 | CASSTAGQPQHF | TGTGCCAGCTCTACCGCCGGTCAGCCCCAGCATTTT
TRBJ1-2 | medium-sized | . | TRBV5-4 | CASSLEGGGEGYGYTF | TGTGCCAGCAGCTTGGAAGGCGGGGGAGAAGGGTATGGCTACACCTTC
TRBJ2-7 | medium-sized | . | TRBV18 | CASSRDRPSYEQYF | TGTGCCAGCTCACGCGACAGGCCGTCCTACGAGCAGTACTTC
TRBJ2-1 | . | TRBD2 | TRBV6-5 | CASSYSLAGAREQFF | TGTGCCAGCAGTTACAGTCTAGCGGGGGCAAGGGAGCAGTTCTTC
TRBJ1-2 | . | . | TRBV15 | CATSRVVAGGHYGYTF | TGTGCCACCAGCAGAGTGGTGGCAGGTGGTCACTATGGCTACACCTTC
TRBJ2-2 | . | . | TRBV9 | CASSVVGGVTGELFF | TGTGCCAGCAGCGTAGTAGGGGGTGTCACCGGGGAGCTGTTTTTT
TRBJ1-4 | once | . | TRBV29-1 | CSVVGSLEEKLFF | TGCAGCGTTGTCGGCAGCCTGGAGGAAAAACTGTTTTTT
TRBJ2-2 | once | . | TRBV25-1 | CASRDPNTGELFF | TGTGCCAGCAGGGACCCCAACACCGGGGAGCTGTTTTTT
TRBJ2-5 | once | TRBD1 | TRBV20-1 | CSAGQGETQYF | TGCAGTGCTGGACAGGGAGAGACCCAGTACTTC
TRBJ2-1 | . | . | TRBV20-1 | CSARDRNEQFF | TGCAGTGCTAGAGATCGCAATGAGCAGTTCTTC
TRBJ2-6 | . | TRBD1 | TRBV13 | CASSTLDRVTGANVLTF | TGTGCCAGCAGTACCCTTGACAGGGTAACTGGGGCCAACGTCCTGACTTTC
TRBJ2-1 | . | . | TRBV28 | CASSLPGLDNEQFF | TGTGCCAGCAGTTTACCGGGACTCGACAATGAGCAGTTCTTC
TRBJ2-3 | . | . | TRBV5-1 | CASGRGRTKGADTQYF | TGCGCCAGCGGCCGAGGGAGGACCAAGGGGGCAGATACGCAGTATTTT
TRBJ2-2 | . | TRBD1 | TRBV6-5 | CASSYRTGVLTGELFF | TGTGCCAGCAGTTACCGGACAGGGGTCCTCACCGGGGAGCTGTTTTTT
TRBJ1-5 | . | TRBD1 | TRBV28 | CASSFSGQGLNQPQHF | TGTGCCAGCAGTTTTTCGGGACAGGGCCTCAATCAGCCCCAGCATTTT
TRBJ2-1 | . | . | TRBV5-5 | CASSMTRGDYNEQFF | TGTGCCAGCAGCATGACCAGGGGAGACTACAATGAGCAGTTCTTC
TRBJ2-1 | . | TRBD1 | TRBV7-2 | CASRGRDRGQKSSYNEQFF | TGTGCCAGCAGGGGGAGGGACAGGGGGCAGAAAAGCTCCTACAATGAGCAGTTCTTC
TRBJ1-1 | once | . | TRBV7-4 | CASSSHPRLGAFF | TGTGCCAGCAGCTCGCACCCCCGATTAGGAGCTTTCTTT
TRBJ1-4 | . | . | TRBV10-2 | CATGRDEKLFF | TGCGCCACCGGTCGCGATGAAAAACTGTTTTTT
TRBJ2-1 | . | . | TRBV10-2 | CASSESLQETAYNEQFF | TGCGCCAGCAGTGAGTCCCTCCAGGAGACCGCCTACAATGAGCAGTTCTTC
TRBJ1-6 | . | . | TRBV18 | CASSPSTGFPLHF | TGTGCCAGCTCACCAAGTACGGGATTCCCCCTCCACTTT
TRBJ2-5 | . | . | TRBV18 | CASSQQETQYF | TGTGCCAGCTCACAACAAGAGACCCAGTACTTC
TRBJ1-5 | . | . | TRBV28 | CASSAAGQPQHF | TGTGCCAGCAGTGCAGCAGGCCAGCCCCAGCATTTT
TRBJ1-6 | . | . | TRBV5-4 | CASSLAGGLYNSPLHF | TGTGCCAGCAGCTTGGCCGGTGGCCTCTATAATTCACCCCTCCACTTT
TRBJ2-3 | . | . | TRBV7-2 | CASSLAYVSVDTQYF | TGTGCCAGCAGCTTAGCTTACGTTAGCGTCGATACGCAGTATTTT
TRBJ1-1 | . | . | TRBV7-3 | CASSLNQRSEAFF | TGTGCCAGCAGCTTAAATCAACGATCCGAAGCTTTCTTT